A selection of T cell receptor beta chains follows, all from one sample in a study of shared clonotypes between healthy human individuals. Generated by immunoSEQ multiplex PCR, the TCRdb table keeps only in-frame clones and is missing some. Counted here are about a million clones, around 74% occurring once; the ten biggest clones make up 1.4% to 1.5%. The sample comprised memory CD4+ T cells sorted from blood. The receptor set was obtained from a man aged 18 to 30 in good health. The CDR3 runs from the conserved cysteine through the conserved F or W. D genes are given only for firm matches. A clone size is listed for some rows: how often the clone was seen (once, few, many), or a class if it is expanded.

j_gene: TRBJ1-4; abundance: -; d_gene: -; v_gene: TRBV11-2; CDR3aa: CASSLVRQINEKLFF; CDR3nt: TGTGCCAGCAGCTTAGTTCGACAGATTAATGAAAAACTGTTTTTT
j_gene: TRBJ2-1; abundance: many; d_gene: TRBD1; v_gene: TRBV6-5; CDR3aa: CASSYDRGPYNEQFF; CDR3nt: TGTGCCAGCAGTTACGACAGGGGACCCTACAATGAGCAGTTCTTC
j_gene: TRBJ1-4; abundance: many; d_gene: TRBD1; v_gene: TRBV28; CDR3aa: CASSLWDRFSEKLFF; CDR3nt: TGTGCCAGCAGTTTATGGGACAGGTTTAGTGAAAAACTGTTTTTT
j_gene: TRBJ1-2; abundance: -; d_gene: -; v_gene: TRBV21-1; CDR3aa: CASSEKVETTNYGYTF; CDR3nt: TGTGCCAGCAGCGAAAAGGTAGAGACAACCAACTATGGCTACACCTTC
j_gene: TRBJ1-4; abundance: -; d_gene: -; v_gene: TRBV28; CDR3aa: CASMSGSNEKLFF; CDR3nt: TGTGCCAGCATGTCGGGGTCTAATGAAAAACTGTTTTTT
j_gene: TRBJ2-7; abundance: -; d_gene: TRBD1; v_gene: TRBV2; CDR3aa: CASSAGKGAGKQYF; CDR3nt: TGTGCCAGCAGTGCGGGAAAGGGGGCGGGTAAGCAGTACTTC
j_gene: TRBJ2-1; abundance: -; d_gene: -; v_gene: TRBV11-3; CDR3aa: CASSLDLMGDEQFF; CDR3nt: TGTGCCAGCAGCTTGGACCTCATGGGGGATGAGCAGTTCTTC
j_gene: TRBJ2-5; abundance: -; d_gene: TRBD1; v_gene: TRBV7-8; CDR3aa: CASSRGTGVGETQYF; CDR3nt: TGTGCCAGCAGCCGGGGGACAGGGGTTGGAGAGACCCAGTACTTC
j_gene: TRBJ2-1; abundance: -; d_gene: TRBD1; v_gene: TRBV9; CDR3aa: CASSGLQGALNEQFF; CDR3nt: TGTGCCAGCAGCGGCCTACAGGGGGCCCTCAATGAGCAGTTCTTC
j_gene: TRBJ1-6; abundance: -; d_gene: -; v_gene: TRBV15; CDR3aa: CATSSDSNSPLHF; CDR3nt: TGTGCCACCAGCAGTGACAGCAATTCACCCCTCCACTTT
j_gene: TRBJ1-3; abundance: few; d_gene: -; v_gene: TRBV7-9; CDR3aa: CASSSGNSGNTIYF; CDR3nt: TGTGCCAGCAGCTCCGGGAACTCTGGAAACACCATATATTTT
j_gene: TRBJ2-1; abundance: -; d_gene: TRBD2; v_gene: TRBV19; CDR3aa: CASKTPGLASYNEQFF; CDR3nt: TGTGCCAGCAAAACCCCGGGACTAGCCTCCTACAATGAGCAGTTCTTC
j_gene: TRBJ1-2; abundance: -; d_gene: -; v_gene: TRBV6-5; CDR3aa: CASRARALGYGYTF; CDR3nt: TGTGCCAGCAGGGCCAGAGCACTGGGCTATGGCTACACCTTC
j_gene: TRBJ1-4; abundance: -; d_gene: -; v_gene: TRBV5-4; CDR3aa: CASSRSGRLNEKLFF; CDR3nt: TGTGCCAGCAGCAGATCAGGACGGCTTAATGAAAAACTGTTTTTT
j_gene: TRBJ1-3; abundance: few; d_gene: -; v_gene: TRBV29-1; CDR3aa: CSVEGGNTIYF; CDR3nt: TGCAGCGTTGAAGGTGGAAACACCATATATTTT
j_gene: TRBJ1-1; abundance: -; d_gene: TRBD1; v_gene: TRBV5-1; CDR3aa: CASSGTGKITEAFF; CDR3nt: TGCGCCAGCAGTGGGACAGGGAAGATCACTGAAGCTTTCTTT
j_gene: TRBJ1-5; abundance: once; d_gene: TRBD1; v_gene: TRBV27; CDR3aa: CASSWGQGSNQPQHF; CDR3nt: TGTGCCAGCAGTTGGGGACAGGGTAGCAATCAGCCCCAGCATTTT
j_gene: TRBJ2-6; abundance: -; d_gene: -; v_gene: TRBV11-2; CDR3aa: CASSLDGRQGRSSGANVLTF; CDR3nt: TGTGCCAGCAGCTTAGATGGGCGTCAGGGTAGATCCTCTGGGGCCAACGTCCTGACTTTC
j_gene: TRBJ2-1; abundance: -; d_gene: -; v_gene: TRBV7-9; CDR3aa: CASSLRANHNEQFF; CDR3nt: TGTGCCAGCAGCTTAAGGGCAAACCACAATGAGCAGTTCTTC
j_gene: TRBJ2-2; abundance: -; d_gene: -; v_gene: TRBV7-9; CDR3aa: CASSRGVSQGTGELFF; CDR3nt: TGTGCCAGCAGCCGCGGGGTCTCCCAGGGGACCGGGGAGCTGTTTTTT
j_gene: TRBJ2-7; abundance: once; d_gene: -; v_gene: TRBV6-1; CDR3aa: CASSETDTRSSEQYF; CDR3nt: TGTGCCAGCAGTGAAACGGACACTAGGAGTAGCGAGCAGTACTTC
j_gene: TRBJ2-1; abundance: -; d_gene: -; v_gene: TRBV30; CDR3aa: CAWSVVEQFF; CDR3nt: TGTGCCTGGAGTGTAGTTGAGCAGTTCTTC
j_gene: TRBJ2-1; abundance: -; d_gene: TRBD1; v_gene: TRBV5-1; CDR3aa: CASSPTTGQGSYNEQFF; CDR3nt: TGCGCCAGCAGCCCCACTACAGGACAGGGTTCCTACAATGAGCAGTTCTTC
j_gene: TRBJ1-4; abundance: -; d_gene: -; v_gene: TRBV6-6; CDR3aa: CASSSLGPNEKLFF; CDR3nt: TGTGCCAGCAGTTCGTTAGGGCCTAATGAAAAACTGTTTTTT
j_gene: TRBJ1-1; abundance: -; d_gene: TRBD1; v_gene: TRBV5-1; CDR3aa: CASSLGQGQGEAFF; CDR3nt: TGCGCCAGCAGCTTAGGACAGGGACAAGGTGAAGCTTTCTTT
j_gene: TRBJ1-4; abundance: -; d_gene: -; v_gene: TRBV19; CDR3aa: CASSLNFNEKLFF; CDR3nt: TGTGCCAGTAGTCTAAATTTTAATGAAAAACTGTTTTTT
j_gene: TRBJ2-5; abundance: many; d_gene: -; v_gene: TRBV2; CDR3aa: CASNWGSPKETQYF; CDR3nt: TGTGCCAGCAACTGGGGCAGTCCTAAAGAGACCCAGTACTTC
j_gene: TRBJ2-1; abundance: -; d_gene: -; v_gene: TRBV7-2; CDR3aa: CASGRVASGRNEQFF; CDR3nt: TGTGCCAGCGGAAGGGTAGCGTCGGGTAGAAATGAGCAGTTCTTC
j_gene: TRBJ1-2; abundance: -; d_gene: -; v_gene: TRBV28; CDR3aa: CASSLKAGTDYGYTF; CDR3nt: TGTGCCAGCAGTTTAAAGGCAGGGACGGACTATGGCTACACCTTC
j_gene: TRBJ2-3; abundance: -; d_gene: -; v_gene: TRBV2; CDR3aa: CASSVLGGSTDTQYF; CDR3nt: TGTGCCAGCAGCGTACTGGGGGGTAGCACAGATACGCAGTATTTT
j_gene: TRBJ2-1; abundance: -; d_gene: -; v_gene: TRBV9; CDR3aa: CASSVLRVPLSYNEQFF; CDR3nt: TGTGCCAGCAGCGTCCTCCGGGTGCCCCTCTCCTACAATGAGCAGTTCTTC
j_gene: TRBJ1-1; abundance: -; d_gene: -; v_gene: TRBV13; CDR3aa: CASSFTGLNTEAFF; CDR3nt: TGTGCCAGCAGCTTTACAGGGTTGAACACTGAAGCTTTCTTT
j_gene: TRBJ2-6; abundance: once; d_gene: -; v_gene: TRBV7-2; CDR3aa: CASSLASNAGANVLTF; CDR3nt: TGTGCCAGCAGCTTAGCCTCTAACGCTGGGGCCAACGTCCTGACTTTC
j_gene: TRBJ2-5; abundance: -; d_gene: TRBD1; v_gene: TRBV6-5; CDR3aa: CASSYSGQGLQETQYF; CDR3nt: TGTGCCAGCAGTTATTCCGGACAGGGACTCCAAGAGACCCAGTACTTC
j_gene: TRBJ1-2; abundance: few; d_gene: TRBD1; v_gene: TRBV19; CDR3aa: CASYGDSLGDYGYTF; CDR3nt: TGTGCCAGCTACGGGGACAGCCTGGGGGACTATGGCTACACCTTC
j_gene: TRBJ2-7; abundance: -; d_gene: -; v_gene: TRBV11-2; CDR3aa: CASSPPGRYPSYEQYF; CDR3nt: TGTGCCAGCAGCCCTCCGGGACGCTATCCCTCCTACGAGCAGTACTTC
j_gene: TRBJ2-7; abundance: -; d_gene: -; v_gene: TRBV30; CDR3aa: CAWTRTGTYEQYF; CDR3nt: TGTGCCTGGACCCGGACTGGTACCTACGAGCAGTACTTC
j_gene: TRBJ1-3; abundance: -; d_gene: -; v_gene: TRBV6-5; CDR3aa: CASSRGGQGNTIYF; CDR3nt: TGTGCCAGCAGTCGGGGAGGGCAGGGAAACACCATATATTTT
j_gene: TRBJ2-5; abundance: -; d_gene: -; v_gene: TRBV19; CDR3aa: CASSIGLGGSQETQYF; CDR3nt: TGTGCCAGTAGTATAGGCCTAGGCGGGTCCCAAGAGACCCAGTACTTC
j_gene: TRBJ2-1; abundance: -; d_gene: -; v_gene: TRBV5-5; CDR3aa: CASSLAVADLENEQFF; CDR3nt: TGTGCCAGCAGCTTGGCCGTGGCGGATTTAGAGAATGAGCAGTTCTTC
j_gene: TRBJ2-3; abundance: -; d_gene: TRBD2; v_gene: TRBV5-1; CDR3aa: CASSLRLAGATDTQYF; CDR3nt: TGCGCCAGCAGCCTTAGACTAGCGGGAGCCACAGATACGCAGTATTTT
j_gene: TRBJ2-3; abundance: -; d_gene: TRBD1; v_gene: TRBV15; CDR3aa: CATSPGQHTDTQYF; CDR3nt: TGTGCCACCAGCCCGGGACAGCACACAGATACGCAGTATTTT
j_gene: TRBJ2-3; abundance: -; d_gene: TRBD2; v_gene: TRBV10-2; CDR3aa: CASSRLAGADTQYF; CDR3nt: TGCGCCAGCAGCAGACTAGCGGGGGCAGATACGCAGTATTTT
j_gene: TRBJ2-6; abundance: few; d_gene: TRBD1; v_gene: TRBV11-3; CDR3aa: CASSLTGSGANVLTF; CDR3nt: TGTGCCAGCAGCCTGACAGGGTCTGGGGCCAACGTCCTGACTTTC
j_gene: TRBJ2-5; abundance: -; d_gene: -; v_gene: TRBV5-4; CDR3aa: CASSEGGVRETQYF; CDR3nt: TGTGCCAGCAGCGAGGGCGGAGTCCGGGAGACCCAGTACTTC
j_gene: TRBJ2-7; abundance: -; d_gene: -; v_gene: TRBV19; CDR3aa: CASQPPYGYEQYF; CDR3nt: TGTGCCTCCCAACCGCCTTATGGGTACGAGCAGTACTTC
j_gene: TRBJ1-5; abundance: -; d_gene: -; v_gene: TRBV19; CDR3aa: CASSTQLKSNQPQHF; CDR3nt: TGTGCCAGTAGTACACAGCTTAAGAGCAATCAGCCCCAGCATTTT
j_gene: TRBJ2-7; abundance: -; d_gene: -; v_gene: TRBV7-2; CDR3aa: CASSLRGTSYEQYF; CDR3nt: TGTGCCAGCAGCTTACGAGGGACCTCCTACGAGCAGTACTTC
j_gene: TRBJ2-2; abundance: -; d_gene: -; v_gene: TRBV7-9; CDR3aa: CASSSQRAGELFF; CDR3nt: TGTGCCAGCAGCTCCCAGCGAGCCGGGGAGCTGTTTTTT
j_gene: TRBJ2-5; abundance: -; d_gene: TRBD2; v_gene: TRBV29-1; CDR3aa: CSGLAGGLPETQYF; CDR3nt: TGCAGCGGCTTAGCGGGGGGGCTTCCCGAGACCCAGTACTTC
j_gene: TRBJ2-5; abundance: -; d_gene: -; v_gene: TRBV6-5; CDR3aa: CASSYGPIQETQYF; CDR3nt: TGTGCCAGCAGTTACGGGCCAATCCAAGAGACCCAGTACTTC
j_gene: TRBJ1-4; abundance: once; d_gene: -; v_gene: TRBV7-8; CDR3aa: CASSPTALGPGEKLFF; CDR3nt: TGTGCCAGCAGCCCAACTGCGTTGGGGCCCGGTGAAAAACTGTTTTTT
j_gene: TRBJ1-5; abundance: -; d_gene: TRBD1; v_gene: TRBV28; CDR3aa: CASSLVTQGNQPQHF; CDR3nt: TGTGCCAGCAGTTTAGTTACACAGGGGAATCAGCCCCAGCATTTT
j_gene: TRBJ2-2; abundance: -; d_gene: TRBD2; v_gene: TRBV19; CDR3aa: CASSIQAGLAPNTGELFF; CDR3nt: TGTGCCAGTAGTATACAGGCGGGACTAGCGCCGAACACCGGGGAGCTGTTTTTT
j_gene: TRBJ2-1; abundance: -; d_gene: TRBD2; v_gene: TRBV7-2; CDR3aa: CASRGTSGQSSYNEQFF; CDR3nt: TGTGCCAGCAGGGGGACTAGCGGGCAAAGCTCCTACAATGAGCAGTTCTTC